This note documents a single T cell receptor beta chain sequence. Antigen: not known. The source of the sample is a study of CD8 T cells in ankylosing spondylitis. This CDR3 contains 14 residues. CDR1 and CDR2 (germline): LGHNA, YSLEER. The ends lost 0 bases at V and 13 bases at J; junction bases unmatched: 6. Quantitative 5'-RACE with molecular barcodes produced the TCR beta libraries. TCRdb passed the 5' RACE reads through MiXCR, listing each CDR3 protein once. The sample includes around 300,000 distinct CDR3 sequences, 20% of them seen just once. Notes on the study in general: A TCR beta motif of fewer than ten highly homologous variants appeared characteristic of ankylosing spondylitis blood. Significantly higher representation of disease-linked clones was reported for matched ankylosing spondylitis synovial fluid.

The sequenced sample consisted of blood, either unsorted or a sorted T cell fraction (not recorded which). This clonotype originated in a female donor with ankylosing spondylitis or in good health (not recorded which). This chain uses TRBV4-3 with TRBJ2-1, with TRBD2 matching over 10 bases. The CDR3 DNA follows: TGCGCCAGCAGCCAAGATCCTAGCGGGAGACTCCAGTTCTTC. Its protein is CASSQDPSGRLQFF.